This T cell receptor beta chain stems from a study of T cell responses to AZD1222 COVID-19 vaccine. Study-level findings and limits: Spike-specific TCR repertoires showed rising breadth and depth after two AZD1222 doses. Most donors were white British and more were female, and clonal diversity was possibly underestimated.

The V and J ends lost 5 bases and 5 bases, in that order; junction bases with no gene match: 13. From germline, CDR1 is KGHDR and CDR2 SFDVKD. The CDR3 consists of 18 residues. Repertoires were generated with immunoSEQ multiplex PCR, while TCRdb's copy carries only in-frame clones and drops some. The sample consists of 90,000 to 120,000 clones, more than 70% of them appearing once. This clone showed up just once. Its antigen is currently unknown. This chain connects TRBV24-1 to TRBJ2-1; TRBD2 matches 11 bases. This receptor was obtained from an adult in good health. This specimen was peripheral blood, taken on day 0 of MenACWY control vaccination. CDR3 protein: CATSVLAGGPWVHNEQFF. The CDR3 DNA reads as TGTGCCACCAGTGTCTTAGCGGGGGGGCCATGGGTACACAATGAGCAGTTCTTC.